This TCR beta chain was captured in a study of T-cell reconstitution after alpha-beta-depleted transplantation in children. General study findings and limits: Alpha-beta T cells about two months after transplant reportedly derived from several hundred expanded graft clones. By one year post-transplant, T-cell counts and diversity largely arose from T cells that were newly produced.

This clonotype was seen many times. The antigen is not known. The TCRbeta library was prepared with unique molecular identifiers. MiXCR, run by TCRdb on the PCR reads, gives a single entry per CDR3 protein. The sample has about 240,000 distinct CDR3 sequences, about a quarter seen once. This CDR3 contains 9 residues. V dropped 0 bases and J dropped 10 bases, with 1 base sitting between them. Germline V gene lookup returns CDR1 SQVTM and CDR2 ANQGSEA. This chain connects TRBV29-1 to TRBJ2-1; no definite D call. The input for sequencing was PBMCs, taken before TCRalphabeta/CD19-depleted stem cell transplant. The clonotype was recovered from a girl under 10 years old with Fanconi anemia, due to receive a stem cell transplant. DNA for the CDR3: TGCAGCGTTGAAGAGGAGCAGTTCTTC. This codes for CSVEEEQFF.